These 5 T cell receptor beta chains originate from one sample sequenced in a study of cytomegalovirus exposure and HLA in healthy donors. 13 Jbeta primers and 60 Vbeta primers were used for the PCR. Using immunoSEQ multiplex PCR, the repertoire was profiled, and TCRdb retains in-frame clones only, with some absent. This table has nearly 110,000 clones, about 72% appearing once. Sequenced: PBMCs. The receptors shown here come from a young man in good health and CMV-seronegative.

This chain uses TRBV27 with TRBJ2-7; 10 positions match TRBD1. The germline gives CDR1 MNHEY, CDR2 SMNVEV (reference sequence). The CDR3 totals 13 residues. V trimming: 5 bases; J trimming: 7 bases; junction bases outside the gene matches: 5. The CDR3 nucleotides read TGTGCCAGCAGTCCCGGGACAGGGGTTGAGCAGTACTTC. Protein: CASSPGTGVEQYF.

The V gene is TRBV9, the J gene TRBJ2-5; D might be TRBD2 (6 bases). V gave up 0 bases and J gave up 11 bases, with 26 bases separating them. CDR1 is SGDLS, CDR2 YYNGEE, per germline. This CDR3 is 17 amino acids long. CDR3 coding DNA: TGTGCCAGCAGCGTAGCTCCCCAGGGCGGGAATCTGTGGGAGCAGTACTTC. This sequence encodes CASSVAPQGGNLWEQYF.

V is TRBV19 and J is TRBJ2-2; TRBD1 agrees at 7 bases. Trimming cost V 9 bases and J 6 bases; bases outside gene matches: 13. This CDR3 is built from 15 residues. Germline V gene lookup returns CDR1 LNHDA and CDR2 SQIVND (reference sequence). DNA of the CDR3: TGTGCCAGCCAGAAGGGGAAGGGGGCATCCGGGGAGCTGTTTTTT. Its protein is CASQKGKGASGELFF. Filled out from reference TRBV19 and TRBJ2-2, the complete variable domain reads DGGITQSPKYLFRKEGQNVTLSCEQNLNHDAMYWYRQDPGQGLRLIYYSQIVNDFQKGDIAEGYSVSREKKESFPLTVTSAQKNPTAFYLCASQKGKGASGELFFGEGSRLTVL.

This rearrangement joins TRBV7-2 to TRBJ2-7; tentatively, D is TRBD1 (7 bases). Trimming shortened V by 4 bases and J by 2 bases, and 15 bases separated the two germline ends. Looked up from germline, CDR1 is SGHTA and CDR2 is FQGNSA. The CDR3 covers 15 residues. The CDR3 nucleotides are TGTGCCAGCAGCTCCTTTGGGGGGACAGCCTACGAGCAGTACTTC. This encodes CASSSFGGTAYEQYF.

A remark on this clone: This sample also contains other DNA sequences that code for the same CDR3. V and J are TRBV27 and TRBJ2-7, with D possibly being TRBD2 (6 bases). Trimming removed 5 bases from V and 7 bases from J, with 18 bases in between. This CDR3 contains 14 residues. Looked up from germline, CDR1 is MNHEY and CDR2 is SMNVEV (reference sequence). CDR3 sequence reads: CASSIGGLGGEQYF. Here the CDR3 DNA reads TGTGCCAGCAGTATTGGCGGGCTTGGGGGGGAGCAGTACTTC.